The clone carrying this T cell receptor beta chain was found many times. These data are taken from a study of Graves' ophthalmopathy and Graves' hyperthyroidism. RNA transcripts yielded amplified TCR beta CDR3 regions. Scientists carried out first-round RT-PCR using HTBI primers and then a second-round multiplex PCR. From the multiplex PCR reads, TCRdb called clonotypes with MiXCR, one entry per CDR3 protein. The sample has roughly 410,000 distinct CDR3 sequences; roughly 15% are singletons. This CDR3 region has 16 residues. The junction had 7 bases not matched to a gene; V was cut back by 4 bases and J by 0 bases. The germline V gene has CDR1 KGHSY and CDR2 FQNENV. Diagnosis was based on clinical symptoms, serum thyroxine, TRAb, thyroid ultrasound and orbital computed tomography.

The V gene is TRBV16, the J gene TRBJ2-7; the match to TRBD1 covers 9 bases. Specimen: peripheral blood. The sequence came from a woman aged 18-29 years with stable Graves' hyperthyroidism. DNA for the CDR3: TGTGCCAGCAGCCGTGCCACAGGGGGCCCCTCCTACGAGCAGTACTTC. This translates into CASSRATGGPSYEQYF.